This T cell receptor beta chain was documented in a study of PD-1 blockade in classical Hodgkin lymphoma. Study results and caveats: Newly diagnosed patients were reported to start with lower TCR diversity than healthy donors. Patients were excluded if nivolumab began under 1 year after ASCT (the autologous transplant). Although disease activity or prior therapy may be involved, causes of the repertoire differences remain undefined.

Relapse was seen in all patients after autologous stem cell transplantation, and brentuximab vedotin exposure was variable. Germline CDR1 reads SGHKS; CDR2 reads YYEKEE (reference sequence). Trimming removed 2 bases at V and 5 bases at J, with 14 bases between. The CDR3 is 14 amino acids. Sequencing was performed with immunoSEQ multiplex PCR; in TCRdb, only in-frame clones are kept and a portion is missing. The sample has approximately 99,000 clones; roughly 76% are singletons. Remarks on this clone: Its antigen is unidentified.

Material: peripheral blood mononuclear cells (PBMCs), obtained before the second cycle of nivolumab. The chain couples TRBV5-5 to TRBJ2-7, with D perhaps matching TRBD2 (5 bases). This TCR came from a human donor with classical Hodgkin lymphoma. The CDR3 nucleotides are TGTGCCAGCAGCTTAGTAACGGCGAGGGACGAGCAGTACTTC. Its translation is CASSLVTARDEQYF.